The clone carrying this T cell receptor (beta chain) was seen a few times. Its target is unknown. This entry comes from a study of Ad26.COV2.S vaccination and SARS-CoV-2 variants. Assay: immunoSEQ multiplex PCR; the TCRdb copy retains only in-frame clones and omits some. In the table there are roughly 320,000 clones, around 84% of which are singletons. Treatment here: about 20 received Ad26.COV2.S at low or high dose, single or two shots; about 5 received placebo; per-sample allocation not given. Sampling took place 63 days after the first vaccine or placebo injection. An Ad26 vector that expressed Wuhan-strain SARS-CoV-2 spike constituted the vaccine. Study-wide points: Participants in the vaccine arm had higher spike-specific TCR breadth; placebo recipients had lower.

Trimming removed 6 bases at V and 0 bases at J, with 14 bases between. This CDR3 is built from 16 residues. Germline V gives CDR1 LGHNT, CDR2 FRNRAP. The chain employs TRBV12-5 and TRBJ1-4; D call uncertain. This specimen was peripheral blood, taken in a trial of Ad26.COV2.S vaccine versus placebo. This sequence originates from a person aged 18-60 years who received the Ad26.COV2.S COVID-19 vaccine or a placebo. CDR3 in amino acids: CASGSVCRSTNEKLFF. The CDR3 DNA reads TGTGCTAGTGGATCCGTATGCAGGTCAACTAATGAAAAACTGTTTTTT.